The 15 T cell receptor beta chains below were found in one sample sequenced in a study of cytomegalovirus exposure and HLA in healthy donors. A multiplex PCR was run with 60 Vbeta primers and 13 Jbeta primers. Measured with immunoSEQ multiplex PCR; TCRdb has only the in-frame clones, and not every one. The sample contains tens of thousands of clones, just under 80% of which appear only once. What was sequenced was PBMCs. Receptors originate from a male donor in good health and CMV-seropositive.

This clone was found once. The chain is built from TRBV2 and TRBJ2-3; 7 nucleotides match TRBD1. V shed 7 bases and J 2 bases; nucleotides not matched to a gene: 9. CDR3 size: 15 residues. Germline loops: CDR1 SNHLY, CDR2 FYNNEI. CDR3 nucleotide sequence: TGTGCCAGCACTCGGGGACAGCTTATCACAGATACGCAGTATTTT. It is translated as CASTRGQLITDTQYF.

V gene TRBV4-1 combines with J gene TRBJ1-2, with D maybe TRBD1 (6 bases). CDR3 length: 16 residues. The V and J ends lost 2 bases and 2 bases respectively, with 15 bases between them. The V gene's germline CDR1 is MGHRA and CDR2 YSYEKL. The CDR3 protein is CASSQPSRDTNYGYTF. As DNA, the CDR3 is TGCGCCAGCAGCCAACCCTCCCGGGACACGAACTATGGCTACACCTTC.

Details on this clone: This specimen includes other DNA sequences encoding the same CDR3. The chain's CDR3 is CASSLAGSGETQYF. The DNA of the CDR3 is TGCGCCAGCAGCTTAGCGGGGAGCGGGGAGACCCAGTACTTC. This chain uses TRBV5-1 with TRBJ2-5; 7 bases are shared with TRBD2. The germline V gene has CDR1 SGHRS and CDR2 YFSETQ. The junction had 6 bases not matched to a gene; V was cut back by 2 bases and J by 5 bases. The CDR3 runs 14 residues.

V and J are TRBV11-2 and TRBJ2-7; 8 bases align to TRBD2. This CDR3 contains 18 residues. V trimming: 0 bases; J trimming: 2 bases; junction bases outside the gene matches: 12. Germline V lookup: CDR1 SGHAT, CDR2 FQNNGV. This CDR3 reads CASSLERVAWGLAYEQYF. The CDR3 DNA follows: TGTGCCAGCAGCTTAGAGCGCGTGGCCTGGGGACTAGCCTACGAGCAGTACTTC. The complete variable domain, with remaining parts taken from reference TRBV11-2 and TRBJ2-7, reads EAGVAQSPRYKIIEKRQSVAFWCNPISGHATLYWYQQILGQGPKLLIQFQNNGVVDDSQLPKDRFSAERLKGVDSTLKIQPAKLEDSAVYLCASSLERVAWGLAYEQYFGPGTRLTVT.

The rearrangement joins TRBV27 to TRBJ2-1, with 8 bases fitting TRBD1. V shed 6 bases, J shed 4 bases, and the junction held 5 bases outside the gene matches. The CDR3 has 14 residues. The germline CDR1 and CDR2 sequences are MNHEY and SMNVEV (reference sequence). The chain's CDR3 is CASRGQGEYNEQFF. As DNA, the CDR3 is TGTGCCAGCAGAGGACAGGGAGAGTACAATGAGCAGTTCTTC.

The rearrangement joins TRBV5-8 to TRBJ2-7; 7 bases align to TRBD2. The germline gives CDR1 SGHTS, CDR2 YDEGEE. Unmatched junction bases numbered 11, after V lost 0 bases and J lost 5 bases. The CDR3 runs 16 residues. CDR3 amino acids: CASSLALAGVTHEQYF. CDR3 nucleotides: TGTGCCAGCAGCTTGGCCTTGGCGGGAGTCACCCACGAGCAGTACTTC.

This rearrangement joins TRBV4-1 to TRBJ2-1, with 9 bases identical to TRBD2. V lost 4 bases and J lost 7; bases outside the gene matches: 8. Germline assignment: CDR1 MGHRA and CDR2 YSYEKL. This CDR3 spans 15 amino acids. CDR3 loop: CASSPDSGSGNEQFF. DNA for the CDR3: TGCGCCAGCAGCCCTGATAGCGGGAGCGGGAATGAGCAGTTCTTC.

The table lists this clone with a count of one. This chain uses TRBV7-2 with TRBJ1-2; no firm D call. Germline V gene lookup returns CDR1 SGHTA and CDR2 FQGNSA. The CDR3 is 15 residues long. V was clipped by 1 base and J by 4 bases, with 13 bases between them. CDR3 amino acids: CASSLVQVVGYGYTF. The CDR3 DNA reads TGTGCCAGCAGCTTAGTTCAGGTGGTAGGCTATGGCTACACCTTC. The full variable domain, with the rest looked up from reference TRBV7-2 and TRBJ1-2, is GAGVSQSPSNKVTEKGKDVELRCDPISGHTALYWYRQSLGQGLEFLIYFQGNSAPDKSGLPSDRFSAERTGGSVSTLTIQRTQQEDSAVYLCASSLVQVVGYGYTFGSGTRLTVV.

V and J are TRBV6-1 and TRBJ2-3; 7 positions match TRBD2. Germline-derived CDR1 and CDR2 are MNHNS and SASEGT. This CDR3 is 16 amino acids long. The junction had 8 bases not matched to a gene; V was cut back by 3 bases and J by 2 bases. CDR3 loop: CASSDPSGGATDTQYF. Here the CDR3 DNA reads TGTGCCAGCAGTGATCCTAGCGGTGGGGCCACAGATACGCAGTATTTT.

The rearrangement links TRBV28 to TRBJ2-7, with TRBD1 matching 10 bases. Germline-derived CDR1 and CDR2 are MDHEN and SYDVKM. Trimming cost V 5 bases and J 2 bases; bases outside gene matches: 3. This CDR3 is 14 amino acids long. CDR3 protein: CASSNGQGAYEQYF. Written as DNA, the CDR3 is TGTGCCAGCAGTAACGGACAGGGGGCCTACGAGCAGTACTTC.

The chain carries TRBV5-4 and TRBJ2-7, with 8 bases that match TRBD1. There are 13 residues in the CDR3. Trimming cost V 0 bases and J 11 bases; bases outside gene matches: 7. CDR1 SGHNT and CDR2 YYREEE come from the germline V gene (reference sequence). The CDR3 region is CASSLARTGKEYF. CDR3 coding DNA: TGTGCCAGCAGCTTGGCCAGGACAGGGAAGGAGTACTTC.

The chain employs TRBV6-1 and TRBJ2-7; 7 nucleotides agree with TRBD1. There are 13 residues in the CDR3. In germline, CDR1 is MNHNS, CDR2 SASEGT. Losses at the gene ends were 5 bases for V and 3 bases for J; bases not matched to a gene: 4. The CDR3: CASSHGTDYEQYF. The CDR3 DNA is TGTGCCAGCAGTCACGGGACAGACTACGAGCAGTACTTC.

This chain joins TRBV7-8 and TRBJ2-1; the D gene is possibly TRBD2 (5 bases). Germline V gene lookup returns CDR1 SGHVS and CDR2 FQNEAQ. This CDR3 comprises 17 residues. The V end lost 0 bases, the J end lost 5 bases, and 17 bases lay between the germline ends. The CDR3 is CASSLAVGGGNNNEQFF. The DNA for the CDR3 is TGTGCCAGCAGCTTAGCGGTTGGAGGTGGGAACAACAATGAGCAGTTCTTC.

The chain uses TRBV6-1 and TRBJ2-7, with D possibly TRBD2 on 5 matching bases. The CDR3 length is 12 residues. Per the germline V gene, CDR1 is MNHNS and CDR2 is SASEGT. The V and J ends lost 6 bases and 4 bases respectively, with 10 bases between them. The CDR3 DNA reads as TGTGCCAGCAGGCTGACGGGGTACGAGCAGTACTTC. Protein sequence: CASRLTGYEQYF.

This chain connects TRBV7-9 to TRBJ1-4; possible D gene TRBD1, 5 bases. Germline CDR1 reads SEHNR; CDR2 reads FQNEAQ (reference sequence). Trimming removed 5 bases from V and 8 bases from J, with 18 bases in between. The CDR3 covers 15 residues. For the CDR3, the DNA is TGTGCCAGCAGCAACCCTGGGGCGAAAGAGGAAAAACTGTTTTTT. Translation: CASSNPGAKEEKLFF.